Listed below are T cell receptor beta chains from one sample, sequenced in a study of shared clonotypes between healthy human individuals. The repertoire was sequenced with immunoSEQ multiplex PCR; TCRdb's copy has only in-frame clones and lacks some. In the table there are over 2 million clones, 90% to 95% of which are singletons. The sequenced sample was naive CD4+ T cells sorted from blood. All receptors come from a man between 18 and 35 years old in good health. The CDR3 runs from the conserved cysteine through the conserved F or W. A D gene is named only where the DNA matches it firmly. A clone size is listed for some rows: how often the clone was seen (once, few, many), or a class if it is expanded.

abundance,v_gene,d_gene,j_gene,CDR3nt,CDR3aa
-,TRBV7-9,-,TRBJ1-1,TGTGCCAGCAGCTTAGACGCCCAGGGCAGAACTGAAGCTTTCTTT,CASSLDAQGRTEAFF
-,TRBV28,TRBD1,TRBJ1-1,TGTGCCAGCAGCTCGGGACAGGGGGCTGAAGCTTTCTTT,CASSSGQGAEAFF
-,TRBV10-3,TRBD1,TRBJ2-5,TGTGCCATCAGCGAGGGACAGCGGGAGACCCAGTACTTC,CAISEGQRETQYF
-,TRBV21-1,-,TRBJ1-4,TGTGCCAGCAGCCCCCGTCGAGGCCTTAATGAAAAACTGTTTTTT,CASSPRRGLNEKLFF
-,TRBV4-3,-,TRBJ2-7,TGCGCCAGCAGCCAAGAATGGGTCTGGGAAGGTACCGAGCAGTACTTC,CASSQEWVWEGTEQYF
-,TRBV7-8,-,TRBJ2-1,TGTGCCAGCAGCTTCTCCAGCATAACTGGCTATGAGCAGTTCTTC,CASSFSSITGYEQFF
-,TRBV12-5,-,TRBJ2-2,TGTGCTAGTGGTCTCCAGGGTTCCACCGGGGAGCTGTTTTTT,CASGLQGSTGELFF
-,TRBV6-4,-,TRBJ2-1,TGTGCCAGCAGTGACTCCTGGGGCCCCTACAATGAGCAGTTCTTC,CASSDSWGPYNEQFF
-,TRBV30,TRBD2,TRBJ2-3,TGTGCCTGGAGGCTAGCGGGGGCCACAGATACGCAGTATTTT,CAWRLAGATDTQYF
-,TRBV11-1,-,TRBJ1-2,TGTGCCAGCAGCTTTCCCTGGGGAAACTATGGCTACACCTTC,CASSFPWGNYGYTF
-,TRBV7-2,-,TRBJ1-1,TGTGCCAGCGGGCGGGGGCAGAACACTGAAGCTTTCTTT,CASGRGQNTEAFF
once,TRBV4-3,-,TRBJ2-3,TGCGCCAGCAGCCAAGAACAGCAAGGCACAGATACGCAGTATTTT,CASSQEQQGTDTQYF
-,TRBV6-5,-,TRBJ2-1,TGTGCCAGCAGTTACTCGAGGGACTCCACGGTGTTCTTC,CASSYSRDSTVFF
-,TRBV27,-,TRBJ1-2,TGTGCCAGCAGTTTATCAGGGAACTATGGCTACACCTTC,CASSLSGNYGYTF
once,TRBV11-2,-,TRBJ2-7,TGTGCCAGCAGCTTATGGGCTAGCTCCTACGAGCAGTACTTC,CASSLWASSYEQYF
-,TRBV7-2,-,TRBJ2-5,TGTGCCAGCAGCTCCCCGACTACGCGGGAGACCCAGTACTTC,CASSSPTTRETQYF
-,TRBV6-1,-,TRBJ1-5,TGTGCCAGCAGTGAAGCAGGGGGAAATAGCAATCAGCCCCAGCATTTT,CASSEAGGNSNQPQHF
-,TRBV18,TRBD1,TRBJ1-4,TGTGCCAGCTCACCATCGCTGGGACAGGGGTCAACTAATGAAAAACTGTTTTTT,CASSPSLGQGSTNEKLFF
-,TRBV5-6,-,TRBJ1-4,TGTGCCAGCAGCTTGGTAGGGGCTGGTGGGGAACTGTTTTTT,CASSLVGAGGELFF
-,TRBV9,-,TRBJ2-4,TGTGCCAGCAGCGTAGAAGGCACCGCCAAAAACATTCAGTACTTC,CASSVEGTAKNIQYF
-,TRBV4-2,TRBD2,TRBJ2-1,TGTGCCAGCAGTACCGGACTAGCGGGGTACAATGAGCAGTTCTTC,CASSTGLAGYNEQFF
-,TRBV5-1,TRBD1,TRBJ1-3,TGCGCCAGCAGCTTTGGGGACAGCTCTGGAAACACCATATATTTT,CASSFGDSSGNTIYF
-,TRBV11-2,-,TRBJ1-1,TGTGCCAGCAGCTTAGTGGCGGGTTCAAACACTGAAGCTTTCTTT,CASSLVAGSNTEAFF
-,TRBV7-8,TRBD1,TRBJ1-5,TGTGCCAGCAGCGCGTTGACAGGGTTTAATCAGCCCCAGCATTTT,CASSALTGFNQPQHF
-,TRBV19,-,TRBJ1-2,TGTGCCAGTAGTATAGAAGCCCCGGCAGGGGCCGGCTACACCTTC,CASSIEAPAGAGYTF
-,TRBV11-2,TRBD1,TRBJ2-7,TGTGCCAGCAGCTACCCTTTGACAGGGACCCACGAGCAGTACTTC,CASSYPLTGTHEQYF
-,TRBV6-1,-,TRBJ1-1,TGTGCCAGCAGTGCTCTCTTGTGGACCGGTGAAGCTTTCTTT,CASSALLWTGEAFF
-,TRBV6-1,-,TRBJ2-3,TGTGCCAGCAGTCCGGGGGTCACAGATACGCAGTATTTT,CASSPGVTDTQYF
-,TRBV18,-,TRBJ2-7,TGTGCCAGCTCACCACGCGTAAGCTCCTACGAGCAGTACTTC,CASSPRVSSYEQYF